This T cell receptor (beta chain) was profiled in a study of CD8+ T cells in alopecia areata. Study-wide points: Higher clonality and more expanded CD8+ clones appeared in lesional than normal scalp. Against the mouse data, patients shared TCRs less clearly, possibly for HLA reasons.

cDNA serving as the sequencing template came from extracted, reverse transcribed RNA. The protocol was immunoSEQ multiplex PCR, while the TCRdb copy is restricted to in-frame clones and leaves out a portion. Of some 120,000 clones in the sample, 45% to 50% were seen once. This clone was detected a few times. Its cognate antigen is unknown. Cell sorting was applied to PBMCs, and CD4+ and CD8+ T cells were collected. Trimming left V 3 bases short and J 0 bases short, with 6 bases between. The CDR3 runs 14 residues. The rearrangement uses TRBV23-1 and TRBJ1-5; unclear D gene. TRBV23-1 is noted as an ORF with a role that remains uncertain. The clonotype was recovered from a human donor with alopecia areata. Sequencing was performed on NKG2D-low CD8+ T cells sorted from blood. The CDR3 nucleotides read TGCGCCAGCAGTCACGGATATAGCAATCAGCCCCAGCATTTT. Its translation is CASSHGYSNQPQHF.